A selection of T cell receptor beta chains follows, all from one sample in a study of PD-1 blockade in mismatch repair-deficient tumors. No antigen is known for these receptors. The repertoire was sequenced with immunoSEQ multiplex PCR; TCRdb's copy has only in-frame clones and lacks some. The sample carries about 10,000 clones, roughly 86% recorded once. Material: cells cultured in vitro, obtained from a patient treated with pembrolizumab. Source of these receptors: an adult with mismatch repair-deficient cancer. The CDR3 runs from the conserved cysteine through the conserved F or W. The D gene is left open where the match is weak. Some rows have no size entry. The others give once, few or many, or a class for an expanded clone.

CDR3,DNA,D,V,J,size
CASPREYNEQFF,TGTGCCAGCCCGAGGGAGTACAATGAGCAGTTCTTC,-,TRBV6-4,TRBJ2-1,once
CASSYRTSGATDTQYF,TGTGCCAGCAGCTACCGGACTAGCGGGGCCACAGATACGCAGTATTTT,TRBD2,TRBV5-4,TRBJ2-3,once
CASSPLGDFTDTQYF,TGTGCCAGCTCACCACTGGGGGACTTCACAGATACGCAGTATTTT,-,TRBV18,TRBJ2-3,-
CASSSGTGREKLFF,TGTGCCAGCAGCTCCGGGACAGGGAGAGAAAAACTGTTTTTT,TRBD1,TRBV11-2,TRBJ1-4,-
CASSSGGGNQPQHF,TGTGCCAGCAGTTCGGGGGGCGGCAATCAGCCCCAGCATTTT,-,TRBV28,TRBJ1-5,-
CASSLYGGRVNTGELFF,TGTGCCAGCAGTTTATACGGCGGGAGGGTGAACACCGGGGAGCTGTTTTTT,TRBD2,TRBV27,TRBJ2-2,-
CASSSGQRYEQYF,TGCGCCAGCAGCTCCGGACAGAGATACGAGCAGTACTTC,-,TRBV5-1,TRBJ2-7,-
CASRRTTGELFF,TGTGCCAGCAGACGAACCACCGGGGAGCTGTTTTTT,-,TRBV2,TRBJ2-2,once
CASKQPGLLVGNIQYF,TGCGCCAGCAAGCAACCGGGACTTCTCGTCGGGAACATTCAGTACTTC,-,TRBV10-2,TRBJ2-4,-
CASKAEPSDNEQFF,TGTGCCAGTAAAGCGGAGCCCTCGGACAATGAGCAGTTCTTC,-,TRBV19,TRBJ2-1,-
CASSQYYGYTF,TGTGCCAGCAGCCAGTACTATGGCTACACCTTC,-,TRBV4-2,TRBJ1-2,-
CASSRPSQNEKLFF,TGTGCCAGTAGTAGGCCGAGTCAGAATGAAAAACTGTTTTTT,-,TRBV19,TRBJ1-4,-
CASSGQGTAGANVLTF,TGTGCCAGCAGTGGACAGGGAACAGCTGGGGCCAACGTCCTGACTTTC,TRBD1,TRBV6-4,TRBJ2-6,-
CASSPRLAGLYEQYF,TGTGCCAGCAGTCCTCGACTAGCGGGACTTTACGAGCAGTACTTC,TRBD2,TRBV6-1,TRBJ2-7,-
CAISEGGAFEQYF,TGTGCCATCAGTGAGGGGGGCGCGTTCGAGCAGTACTTC,-,TRBV10-3,TRBJ2-7,-
CASTLPRDRGYEQYF,TGTGCCAGCACCCTCCCCCGGGACAGAGGCTACGAGCAGTACTTC,TRBD1,TRBV6-1,TRBJ2-7,-
CASSPGTGGQPQHF,TGTGCCAGCAGCCCTGGGACAGGGGGTCAGCCCCAGCATTTT,TRBD1,TRBV9,TRBJ1-5,-